The rows below give T cell receptor beta chains drawn from one sample of a study of PD-1 blockade in mismatch repair-deficient tumors. Libraries were prepared by immunoSEQ multiplex PCR; TCRdb keeps only in-frame clonotypes and omits some of them. The sample lists more than 50,000 clones; approximately 88% were seen once. Here the sequenced sample was peripheral blood, taken 52 weeks after starting pembrolizumab. The receptor set was obtained from an adult with mismatch repair-deficient cancer. Each CDR3 is given with its conserved first and last residue. D genes are given only for firm matches. Clone size is shown for a subset of rows, as once, few, many or a class of expanded clone.

CDR3nt: TGTGCCAGCAGCCCCCGGGAGACCCAGTACTTC
CDR3aa: CASSPRETQYF
j_gene: TRBJ2-5
abundance: NA
d_gene: NA
v_gene: TRBV5-6

CDR3nt: TGTGCCAGCAGCTTAAAGGACAGTCCCTCCTCTGGAAACACCATATATTTT
CDR3aa: CASSLKDSPSSGNTIYF
j_gene: TRBJ1-3
abundance: NA
d_gene: NA
v_gene: TRBV7-9

CDR3nt: TGTGCCAGTAGTATTATGGGGGTTGGGTCCAAAAACATTCAGTACTTC
CDR3aa: CASSIMGVGSKNIQYF
j_gene: TRBJ2-4
abundance: NA
d_gene: NA
v_gene: TRBV19

CDR3nt: TGTGCCAGCAGTAACGACAGGAATGAAAAACTGTTTTTT
CDR3aa: CASSNDRNEKLFF
j_gene: TRBJ1-4
abundance: few
d_gene: NA
v_gene: TRBV6-6

CDR3nt: TGTGCCAGCAGCTCCTCCCTAGGGGCTAGCACAGATACGCAGTATTTT
CDR3aa: CASSSSLGASTDTQYF
j_gene: TRBJ2-3
abundance: NA
d_gene: NA
v_gene: TRBV7-9

CDR3nt: TGTGCCAGCAGTTCCGGACAGGGCTATCAGCCCCAGCATTTT
CDR3aa: CASSSGQGYQPQHF
j_gene: TRBJ1-5
abundance: NA
d_gene: TRBD1
v_gene: TRBV28

CDR3nt: TGTGCCAGCACTAGTACTCGGGGCGGCTACGAGCAGTACTTC
CDR3aa: CASTSTRGGYEQYF
j_gene: TRBJ2-7
abundance: NA
d_gene: NA
v_gene: TRBV27

CDR3nt: TGTGCCAGCAGCTTCGGGCAGGGCTACGAGCAGTACTTC
CDR3aa: CASSFGQGYEQYF
j_gene: TRBJ2-7
abundance: NA
d_gene: NA
v_gene: TRBV7-3

CDR3nt: TGTGCCAGCAGTTACGAATACTCCTACAATGAGCAGTTCTTC
CDR3aa: CASSYEYSYNEQFF
j_gene: TRBJ2-1
abundance: NA
d_gene: NA
v_gene: TRBV6-5

CDR3nt: TGTGCCAGCAGTGGACTAGCGAATACAGATACGCAGTATTTT
CDR3aa: CASSGLANTDTQYF
j_gene: TRBJ2-3
abundance: NA
d_gene: TRBD2
v_gene: TRBV27

CDR3nt: TGCGCCAGCAGCTTCGACGGGCCCGACTACGAGCAGTACTTC
CDR3aa: CASSFDGPDYEQYF
j_gene: TRBJ2-7
abundance: NA
d_gene: NA
v_gene: TRBV5-1

CDR3nt: TGTGCCAGCAGCTCCCAGCGGGACGGAAAAGAGACCCAGTACTTC
CDR3aa: CASSSQRDGKETQYF
j_gene: TRBJ2-5
abundance: NA
d_gene: TRBD2
v_gene: TRBV5-6

CDR3nt: TGCAGCGTTGAGGGGGGGGTCAACTTGAACACTGAAGCTTTCTTT
CDR3aa: CSVEGGVNLNTEAFF
j_gene: TRBJ1-1
abundance: NA
d_gene: NA
v_gene: TRBV29-1

CDR3nt: TGCGCCAGCAGCCAGCCGGGACTAGCGGGACCACTTAAATTCCAAGAGACCCAGTACTTC
CDR3aa: CASSQPGLAGPLKFQETQYF
j_gene: TRBJ2-5
abundance: NA
d_gene: TRBD2
v_gene: TRBV5-1

CDR3nt: TGTGCCAGTAGTATGCTCGGGAACACTGAAGCTTTCTTT
CDR3aa: CASSMLGNTEAFF
j_gene: TRBJ1-1
abundance: NA
d_gene: NA
v_gene: TRBV19

CDR3nt: TGCGCCAGCAGTGGGGTAGGGGCATCTGATTCGGAGACCCAGTACTTC
CDR3aa: CASSGVGASDSETQYF
j_gene: TRBJ2-5
abundance: NA
d_gene: NA
v_gene: TRBV10-1

CDR3nt: TGTGCCAGCAGCCGTACAGGGAGGGTGAACACTGAAGCTTTCTTT
CDR3aa: CASSRTGRVNTEAFF
j_gene: TRBJ1-1
abundance: once
d_gene: NA
v_gene: TRBV14

CDR3nt: TGTGCCATCAGTGATGTAGGTAGGGGGACTGACAATGAGCAGTTCTTC
CDR3aa: CAISDVGRGTDNEQFF
j_gene: TRBJ2-1
abundance: NA
d_gene: NA
v_gene: TRBV10-3

CDR3nt: TGCAGCGTTAGGACCCGATCAAAGGGACTAGTCACAGATACGCAGTATTTT
CDR3aa: CSVRTRSKGLVTDTQYF
j_gene: TRBJ2-3
abundance: NA
d_gene: TRBD2
v_gene: TRBV29-1

CDR3nt: TGTGCCAGCAGCATGCCGGTCGAGGGGGCCAACGTCCTGACTTTC
CDR3aa: CASSMPVEGANVLTF
j_gene: TRBJ2-6
abundance: NA
d_gene: NA
v_gene: TRBV13

CDR3nt: TGTGCCAGCAGAGACAGGGGGCTGTTTTCCTACGAGCAGTACTTC
CDR3aa: CASRDRGLFSYEQYF
j_gene: TRBJ2-7
abundance: NA
d_gene: TRBD1
v_gene: TRBV6-1

CDR3nt: TGTGCCAGCAGCGATCTAGCGGGACTCCGTGAGCAGTTCTTC
CDR3aa: CASSDLAGLREQFF
j_gene: TRBJ2-1
abundance: NA
d_gene: TRBD2
v_gene: TRBV7-6

CDR3nt: TGTGCCACTGGGAGCACAGATACGCAGTATTTT
CDR3aa: CATGSTDTQYF
j_gene: TRBJ2-3
abundance: NA
d_gene: NA
v_gene: TRBV19

CDR3nt: TGTGCCAGCAGTTACGGATACGGTAACAATGAGCAGTTCTTC
CDR3aa: CASSYGYGNNEQFF
j_gene: TRBJ2-1
abundance: NA
d_gene: NA
v_gene: TRBV6-5

CDR3nt: TGTGCCAGCTCACCCATGATGGGGGATGGAAACACCATATATTTT
CDR3aa: CASSPMMGDGNTIYF
j_gene: TRBJ1-3
abundance: NA
d_gene: NA
v_gene: TRBV18

CDR3nt: TGTGCCAGCAGCTCGGACAGCGGCGTCTCCTACGAGCAGTACTTC
CDR3aa: CASSSDSGVSYEQYF
j_gene: TRBJ2-7
abundance: NA
d_gene: NA
v_gene: TRBV5-4

CDR3nt: TGTGCCAGCAGCCCCCTCGGACTAGCGGGAGGGCTCAATGAGCAGTTCTTC
CDR3aa: CASSPLGLAGGLNEQFF
j_gene: TRBJ2-1
abundance: NA
d_gene: TRBD2
v_gene: TRBV7-3

CDR3nt: TGTGCCATCAGGGGGACTAGCGGGAGTGGTGAGCAGTTCTTC
CDR3aa: CAIRGTSGSGEQFF
j_gene: TRBJ2-1
abundance: NA
d_gene: TRBD2
v_gene: TRBV10-3

CDR3nt: TGTGCCAGCAGTTTTCTAGCGGGTATCTCCTACAATGAGCAGTTCTTC
CDR3aa: CASSFLAGISYNEQFF
j_gene: TRBJ2-1
abundance: NA
d_gene: TRBD2
v_gene: TRBV28

CDR3nt: TGTGCCAGTAGTTTCCAGGGAAACGGCTACACCTTC
CDR3aa: CASSFQGNGYTF
j_gene: TRBJ1-2
abundance: few
d_gene: NA
v_gene: TRBV19

CDR3nt: TGCGCCAGCCAACAGGGCCCCGAGCAGTACTTC
CDR3aa: CASQQGPEQYF
j_gene: TRBJ2-7
abundance: NA
d_gene: NA
v_gene: TRBV5-1

CDR3nt: TGCGCCAGCAGTGAGCCTCAGGGGGCCACTGAAGCTTTCTTT
CDR3aa: CASSEPQGATEAFF
j_gene: TRBJ1-1
abundance: NA
d_gene: TRBD1
v_gene: TRBV10-2

CDR3nt: TGTGCCAGCAGCTTAGGGACAGGGGGCTTATACGAGCAGTACTTC
CDR3aa: CASSLGTGGLYEQYF
j_gene: TRBJ2-7
abundance: NA
d_gene: TRBD1
v_gene: TRBV9

CDR3nt: TGTGCCAGCAGCGCCCCTGGAGCCTCTAGCGGGAGGGGGTACGAGCAGTACTTC
CDR3aa: CASSAPGASSGRGYEQYF
j_gene: TRBJ2-7
abundance: NA
d_gene: TRBD2
v_gene: TRBV5-6

CDR3nt: TGCAGCGGCGGACAGGGGGCAGGGGAGCAGTACTTC
CDR3aa: CSGGQGAGEQYF
j_gene: TRBJ2-7
abundance: NA
d_gene: TRBD1
v_gene: TRBV29-1